What follows are 5 T cell receptor beta chains derived from one specimen sequenced in a study of T-cell reconstitution after alpha-beta-depleted transplantation in children. A library of TCRbeta sequences, prepared with unique molecular identifiers, was generated. TCRdb reprocessed the PCR reads via MiXCR and lists one record per CDR3 protein. Of 6,500 or so distinct CDR3 sequences listed, 5.3% were seen once; the top ten hold roughly 25%. The sequences come from PBMCs, mostly from graft donor cells, collected 180 days after TCRalphabeta/CD19-depleted stem cell transplant. Receptors originate from a child less than two years old who had a stem cell transplant for acute myeloid leukemia, so the T cells may come from the graft donor.

This clonotype was seen repeatedly, ten times or more. The rearrangement joins TRBV4-2 to TRBJ2-5, with 11 bases fitting TRBD2. This CDR3 contains 16 residues. The trim removed 0 bases at V and 2 bases at J, leaving 2 bases unmatched. Per the germline V gene, CDR1 is LGHNA and CDR2 is YNFKEQ. The CDR3, as DNA: TGTGCCAGCAGCCAAGAGCGGACTAGCGGGCAAGAGACCCAGTACTTC. Translating it yields CASSQERTSGQETQYF.

At least ten counts were recorded for this clonotype. V and J are TRBV18 and TRBJ2-7, with 8 bases identical to TRBD1. The trim removed 0 bases at V and 6 bases at J, leaving 4 bases unmatched. The length of the CDR3 is 14 residues. Germline assignment: CDR1 KGHSH and CDR2 LQKENI. The chain's CDR3 is CASSPPGQVSEQYF. The CDR3 nucleotides are TGTGCCAGCTCACCACCGGGACAGGTCTCCGAGCAGTACTTC.

DNA of the CDR3: TGTGCCATGAGCCTCGGGCCTAAAACCTATGGCTACACCTTC. As protein: CAMSLGPKTYGYTF. The chain employs TRBV13 and TRBJ1-2; D call uncertain. The V gene's germline CDR1 is PRHDT and CDR2 FYEKMQ (reference sequence). CDR3 size: 14 residues. Between the trimmed V and J ends, which lost 10 bases and 4 bases, there was a span of 19 bases.

This clonotype was detected many times. The rearrangement links TRBV28 to TRBJ1-3; the match to TRBD1 covers 11 bases. Germline trimming cut 4 bases from V and 4 bases from J; bases unmatched to any gene: 3. In germline, CDR1 is MDHEN, CDR2 SYDVKM. This CDR3 is 15 amino acids long. CDR3 residues: CASSSDRGRGNTIYF. As DNA, the CDR3 is TGTGCCAGCAGTTCGGACAGGGGGCGAGGAAACACCATATATTTT.

This clonotype showed up many times. The chain joins TRBV20-1 to TRBJ2-1, with D possibly matching TRBD2 (6 bases). Germline V gene sequence: CDR1 DFQATT, CDR2 SNEGSKA (reference sequence). This CDR3 contains 16 residues. V lost 0 bases to trimming and J lost 7 bases, with 19 bases between them. CDR3: CSARDWRSRDLNEQFF. In nucleotides, the CDR3 is TGCAGTGCTAGAGATTGGCGATCGCGGGACTTAAATGAGCAGTTCTTC.